Listed below are T cell receptor beta chains from one sample, sequenced in a study of cytomegalovirus exposure and HLA in healthy donors. Measured with immunoSEQ multiplex PCR; TCRdb has only the in-frame clones, and not every one. The data contain 65,000 or so clones, roughly 80% of them singletons. Material: PBMCs. The receptor set was obtained from a woman between 35 and 50 years old in good health and CMV-seropositive. Both conserved end residues are part of each CDR3. The order of the fields is V gene, D gene, J gene, clone size, CDR3 protein, CDR3 DNA. D genes are given only for firm matches. For some rows the clone size is stated as once, few or many, or as a class when expanded; others skip it.

TRBV7-8	TRBD1	TRBJ1-2	.	CASSEGQGPLYGYTF	TGTGCCAGCAGCGAGGGACAGGGACCCCTCTATGGCTACACCTTC
TRBV5-6	TRBD1	TRBJ2-7	.	CASSLRGGQGSEQYF	TGTGCCAGCAGCTTAAGGGGGGGACAGGGGAGCGAGCAGTACTTC
TRBV6-1	.	TRBJ1-1	few	CASSVGLLNTEAFF	TGTGCCAGCAGTGTTGGACTGCTTAACACTGAAGCTTTCTTT
TRBV5-1	.	TRBJ1-4	once	CASSLPSTGTTNEKLFF	TGCGCCAGCAGCTTGCCCTCGACAGGAACAACTAATGAAAAACTGTTTTTT
TRBV5-1	.	TRBJ2-3	few	CASSPGTGTSTDTQYF	TGCGCCAGCAGCCCCGGGACGGGGACTAGCACAGATACGCAGTATTTT
TRBV5-6	TRBD1	TRBJ1-2	.	CASSLGQGIYGYTF	TGTGCCAGCAGCCTAGGACAGGGGATATATGGCTACACCTTC
TRBV6-6	TRBD1	TRBJ2-1	.	CASSYRKGQGADEQFF	TGTGCCAGCAGTTACCGGAAGGGACAGGGGGCCGATGAGCAGTTCTTC
TRBV18	TRBD1	TRBJ1-5	.	CASSPGTGGYQPQHF	TGTGCCAGCTCACCGGGGACAGGGGGCTATCAGCCCCAGCATTTT
TRBV5-1	.	TRBJ2-7	.	CASSLEGELLGEQYF	TGCGCCAGCAGCTTGGAGGGGGAGCTCCTTGGCGAGCAGTACTTC
TRBV7-3	.	TRBJ1-6	.	CASSQVDSQNSPLHF	TGTGCCAGCAGCCAGGTAGACAGCCAAAATTCACCCCTCCACTTT
TRBV25-1	.	TRBJ1-1	.	CASSEYPREAEAFF	TGTGCCAGCAGTGAATATCCCAGGGAAGCTGAAGCTTTCTTT
TRBV6-1	TRBD2	TRBJ2-1	few	CASSEASGGYNEQFF	TGTGCCAGCAGTGAAGCTAGCGGGGGCTACAATGAGCAGTTCTTC
TRBV10-3	.	TRBJ2-5	.	CATGEVGQGTQYF	TGTGCCACCGGGGAGGTGGGGCAGGGGACCCAGTACTTC
TRBV13	.	TRBJ1-6	.	CASSSIQGGNSPLHF	TGTGCCAGCAGTTCGATTCAGGGAGGTAATTCACCCCTCCACTTT
TRBV10-2	.	TRBJ2-7	once	CASCDRNRWDEQYF	TGCGCCAGTTGCGACAGGAACCGTTGGGACGAGCAGTACTTC
TRBV18	TRBD2	TRBJ2-1	.	CASSPPQGTSGYNEQFF	TGTGCCAGCTCACCCCCACAGGGGACTAGCGGCTACAATGAGCAGTTCTTC
TRBV19	.	TRBJ2-1	few	CASSIGELWIPGRFF	TGTGCCAGTAGTATAGGTGAGCTCTGGATCCCAGGCCGGTTCTTC
TRBV9	.	TRBJ2-7	.	CASSADTPYEQYF	TGTGCCAGCAGCGCTGACACCCCCTACGAGCAGTACTTC
TRBV7-8	.	TRBJ1-4	.	CASSLLGTNEKLFF	TGTGCCAGCAGCCTACTCGGGACTAATGAAAAACTGTTTTTT
TRBV11-3	TRBD2	TRBJ2-3	.	CASSPGTSGGLDTQYF	TGTGCCAGCAGCCCTGGGACTAGCGGGGGGCTAGATACGCAGTATTTT
TRBV18	TRBD1	TRBJ1-4	.	CASSSDRGGEKLFF	TGTGCCAGCTCATCGGACAGGGGAGGGGAAAAACTGTTTTTT
TRBV5-1	.	TRBJ2-6	.	CASSFQANSGANVLTF	TGCGCCAGCAGCTTCCAGGCGAACTCTGGGGCCAACGTCCTGACTTTC
TRBV2	.	TRBJ2-2	.	CASRREITGELFF	TGTGCCAGCCGTAGGGAGATTACCGGGGAGCTGTTTTTT
TRBV4-1	TRBD2	TRBJ2-1	.	CASSQGLASSYNEQFF	TGCGCCAGCAGCCAGGGACTAGCCAGCTCCTACAATGAGCAGTTCTTC
TRBV29-1	TRBD2	TRBJ2-2	few	CSVRNLAGDTGELFF	TGCAGCGTTCGTAACCTAGCGGGGGACACCGGGGAGCTGTTTTTT
TRBV6-5	.	TRBJ1-1	.	CASSPAANTEAFF	TGTGCCAGCAGTCCCGCGGCGAACACTGAAGCTTTCTTT